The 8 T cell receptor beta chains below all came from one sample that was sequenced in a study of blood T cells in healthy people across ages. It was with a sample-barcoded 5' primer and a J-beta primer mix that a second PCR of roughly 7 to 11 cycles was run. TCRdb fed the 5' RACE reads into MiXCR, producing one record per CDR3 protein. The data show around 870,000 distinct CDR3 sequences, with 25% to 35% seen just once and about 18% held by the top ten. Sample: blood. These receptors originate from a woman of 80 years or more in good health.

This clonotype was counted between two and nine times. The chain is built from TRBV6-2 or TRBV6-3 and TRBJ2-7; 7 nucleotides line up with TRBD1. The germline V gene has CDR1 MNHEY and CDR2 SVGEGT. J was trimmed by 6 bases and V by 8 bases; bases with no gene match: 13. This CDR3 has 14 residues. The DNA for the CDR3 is TGTGCCAGCTCTCAGCAGGGACAGCTGGGCGAGCAGTACTTC. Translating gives CASSQQGQLGEQYF.

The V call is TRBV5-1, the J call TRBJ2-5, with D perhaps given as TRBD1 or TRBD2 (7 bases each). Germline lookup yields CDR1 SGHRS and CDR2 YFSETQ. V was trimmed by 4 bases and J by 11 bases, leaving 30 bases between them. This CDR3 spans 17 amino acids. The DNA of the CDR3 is TGCGCCAGCAGCCTCATAGCGGCAAAGCAGGGGGGGCATGAGCAGTACTTC. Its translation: CASSLIAAKQGGHEQYF.

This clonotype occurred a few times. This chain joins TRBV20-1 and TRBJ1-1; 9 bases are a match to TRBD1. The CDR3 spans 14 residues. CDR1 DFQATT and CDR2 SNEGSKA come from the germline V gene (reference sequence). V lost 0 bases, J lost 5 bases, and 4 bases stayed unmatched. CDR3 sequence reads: CSARDRDRVTEAFF. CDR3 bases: TGCAGTGCTAGAGATAGGGACAGGGTGACTGAAGCTTTCTTT.

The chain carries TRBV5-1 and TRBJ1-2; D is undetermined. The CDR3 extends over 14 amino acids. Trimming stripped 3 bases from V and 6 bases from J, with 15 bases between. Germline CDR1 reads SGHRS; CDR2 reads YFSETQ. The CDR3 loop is CASSSDGDIDGYTF. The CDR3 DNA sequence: TGCGCCAGCAGCTCTGACGGGGATATCGATGGCTACACCTTC. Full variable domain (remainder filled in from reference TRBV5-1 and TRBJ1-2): KAGVTQTPRYLIKTRGQQVTLSCSPISGHRSVSWYQQTPGQGLQFLFEYFSETQRNKGNFPGRFSGRQFSNSRSEMNVSTLELGDSALYLCASSSDGDIDGYTFGSGTRLTVV.

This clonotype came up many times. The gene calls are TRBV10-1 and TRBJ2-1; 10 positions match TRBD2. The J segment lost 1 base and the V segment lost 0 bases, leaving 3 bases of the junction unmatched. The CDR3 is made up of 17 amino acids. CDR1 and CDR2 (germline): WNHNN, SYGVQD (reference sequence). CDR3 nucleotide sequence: TGCGCCAGCAGTGAGTCGGCTAGCGGGGGATCCTACAATGAGCAGTTCTTC. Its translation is CASSESASGGSYNEQFF.

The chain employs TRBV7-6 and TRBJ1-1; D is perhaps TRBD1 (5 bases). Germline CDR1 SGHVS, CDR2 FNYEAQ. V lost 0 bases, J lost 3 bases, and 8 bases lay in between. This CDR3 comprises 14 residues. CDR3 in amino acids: CASSLAGEDTEAFF. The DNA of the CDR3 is TGTGCCAGCAGCTTAGCAGGGGAGGACACTGAAGCTTTCTTT.

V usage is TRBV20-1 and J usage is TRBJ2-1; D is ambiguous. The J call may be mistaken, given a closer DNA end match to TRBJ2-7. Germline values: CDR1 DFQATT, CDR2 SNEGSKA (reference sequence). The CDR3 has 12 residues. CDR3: CSARGSYNEQYF. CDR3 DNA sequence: TGCAGTGCTAGAGGTTCTTACAATGAGCAGTACTTC.

The CDR3 coding sequence is TGTGCCAGCAGCCCGAGGGTCCTCCTGAACACTGAAGCTTTCTTT. Protein sequence: CASSPRVLLNTEAFF. The chain has TRBV5-6 and TRBJ1-1; D not resolved. Germline CDR1 reads SGHDT; CDR2 reads YYEEEE. The V end lost 4 bases, the J end lost 0 bases, and 13 bases lay between the germline ends. This CDR3 region has 15 residues.